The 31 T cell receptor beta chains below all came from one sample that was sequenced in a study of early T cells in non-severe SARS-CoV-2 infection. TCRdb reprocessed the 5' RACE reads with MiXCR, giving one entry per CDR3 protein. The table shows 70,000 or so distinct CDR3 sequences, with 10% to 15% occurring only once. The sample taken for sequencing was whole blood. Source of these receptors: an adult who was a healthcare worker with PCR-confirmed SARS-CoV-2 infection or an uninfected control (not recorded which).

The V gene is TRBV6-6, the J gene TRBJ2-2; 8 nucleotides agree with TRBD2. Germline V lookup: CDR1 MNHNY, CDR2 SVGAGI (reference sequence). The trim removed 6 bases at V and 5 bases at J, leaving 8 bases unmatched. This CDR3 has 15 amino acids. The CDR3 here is CASSQAGEDTGELFF. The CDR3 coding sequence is TGTGCCAGCAGCCAAGCGGGAGAGGATACCGGGGAGCTGTTTTTT.

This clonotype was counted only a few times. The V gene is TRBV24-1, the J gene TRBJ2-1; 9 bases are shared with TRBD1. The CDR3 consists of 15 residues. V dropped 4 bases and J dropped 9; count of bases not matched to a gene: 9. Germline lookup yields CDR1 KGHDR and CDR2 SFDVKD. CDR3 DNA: TGTGCCACCAGTGACCCCACCGGGACAGGGTCTGAGCAGTTCTTC. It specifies CATSDPTGTGSEQFF.

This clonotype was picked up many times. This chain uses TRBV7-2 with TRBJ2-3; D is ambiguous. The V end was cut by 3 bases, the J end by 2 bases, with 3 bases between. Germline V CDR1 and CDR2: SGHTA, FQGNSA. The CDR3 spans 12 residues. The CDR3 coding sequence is TGTGCCAGCAGCTTGGACACAGATACGCAGTATTTT. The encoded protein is CASSLDTDTQYF.

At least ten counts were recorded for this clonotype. The CDR3 coding sequence is TGTGCCAGCAGCTTAGCAGGGGTCTCGAACACTGAAGCTTTCTTT. This translates into CASSLAGVSNTEAFF. The J gene is TRBJ1-1, the V gene TRBV7-2; D may be TRBD1 (5 bases). Germline CDR1 SGHTA, CDR2 FQGNSA. The germline V and J ends were trimmed by 0 bases and 1 base, with 9 bases remaining between them. The CDR3 runs to 15 residues.

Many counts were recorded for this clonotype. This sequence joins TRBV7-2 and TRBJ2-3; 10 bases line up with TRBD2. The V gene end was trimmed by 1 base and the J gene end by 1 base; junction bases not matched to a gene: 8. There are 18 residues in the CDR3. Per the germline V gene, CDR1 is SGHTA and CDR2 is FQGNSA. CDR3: CASSLGASGSLRTDTQYF. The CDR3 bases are TGTGCCAGCAGCTTAGGGGCTAGCGGGAGCCTCCGCACAGATACGCAGTATTTT.

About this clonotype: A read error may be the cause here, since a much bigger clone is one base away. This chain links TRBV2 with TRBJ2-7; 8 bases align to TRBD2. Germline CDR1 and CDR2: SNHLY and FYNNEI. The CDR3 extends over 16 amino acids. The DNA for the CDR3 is TGTGTCAGCAGTATTACTGTCAGCGGGAGTCACCGCGAGCAGTACTTC. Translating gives CVSSITVSGSHREQYF.

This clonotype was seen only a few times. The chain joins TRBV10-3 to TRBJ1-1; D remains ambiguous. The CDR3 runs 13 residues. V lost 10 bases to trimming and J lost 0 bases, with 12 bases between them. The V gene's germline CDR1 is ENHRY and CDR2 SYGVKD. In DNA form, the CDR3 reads TGTGCCACCTCGACTGGGATGAACACTGAAGCTTTCTTT. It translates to CATSTGMNTEAFF.

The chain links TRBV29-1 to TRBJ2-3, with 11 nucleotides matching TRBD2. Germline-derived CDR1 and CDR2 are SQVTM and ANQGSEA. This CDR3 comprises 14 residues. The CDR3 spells CSARGLAGADTQYF. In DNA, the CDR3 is TGCAGTGCAAGAGGACTAGCGGGCGCAGATACGCAGTATTTT.

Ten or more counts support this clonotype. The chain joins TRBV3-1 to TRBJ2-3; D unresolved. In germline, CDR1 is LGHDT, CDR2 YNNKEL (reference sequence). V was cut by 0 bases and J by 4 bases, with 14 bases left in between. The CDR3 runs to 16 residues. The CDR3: CASSQDLARIADTQYF. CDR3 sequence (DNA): TGTGCCAGCAGCCAAGATTTAGCCCGAATTGCAGATACGCAGTATTTT.

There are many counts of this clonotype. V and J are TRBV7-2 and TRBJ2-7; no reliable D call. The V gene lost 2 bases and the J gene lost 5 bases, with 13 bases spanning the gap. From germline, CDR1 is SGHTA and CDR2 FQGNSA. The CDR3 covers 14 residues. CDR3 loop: CASSLIGDLDEQYF. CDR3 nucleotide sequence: TGTGCCAGCAGCTTAATAGGCGATTTGGACGAGCAGTACTTC.

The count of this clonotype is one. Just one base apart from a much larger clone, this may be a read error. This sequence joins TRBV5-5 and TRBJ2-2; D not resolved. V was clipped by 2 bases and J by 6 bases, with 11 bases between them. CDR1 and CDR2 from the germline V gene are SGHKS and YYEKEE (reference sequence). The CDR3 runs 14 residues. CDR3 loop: CASSFRPQAGELFF. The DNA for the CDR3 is TGTGCCAGCAGCTTCCGTCCCCAGGCCGGGGAGCTGTTTTTT.

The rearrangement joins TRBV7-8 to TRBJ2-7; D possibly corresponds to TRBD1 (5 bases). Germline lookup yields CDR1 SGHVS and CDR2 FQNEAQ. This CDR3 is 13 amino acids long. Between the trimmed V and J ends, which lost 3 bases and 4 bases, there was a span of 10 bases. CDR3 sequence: CASSLGKGYEQYF. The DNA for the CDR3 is TGTGCCAGCAGCTTGGGAAAGGGGTACGAGCAGTACTTC.

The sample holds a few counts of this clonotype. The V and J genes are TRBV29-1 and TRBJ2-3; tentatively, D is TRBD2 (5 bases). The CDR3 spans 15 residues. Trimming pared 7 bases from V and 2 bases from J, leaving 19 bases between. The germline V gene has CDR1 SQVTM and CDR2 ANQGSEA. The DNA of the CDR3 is TGCAGCGCCACTCCCCCAGCGGCCTCCACAGATACGCAGTATTTT. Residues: CSATPPAASTDTQYF.

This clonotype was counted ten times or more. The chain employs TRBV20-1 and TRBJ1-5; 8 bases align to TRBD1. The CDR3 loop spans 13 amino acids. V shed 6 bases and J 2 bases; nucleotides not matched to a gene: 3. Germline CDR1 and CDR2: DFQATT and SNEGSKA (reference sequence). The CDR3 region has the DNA TGCAGTGCCCGGGGACAGGGCAATCAGCCCCAGCATTTT. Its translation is CSARGQGNQPQHF.

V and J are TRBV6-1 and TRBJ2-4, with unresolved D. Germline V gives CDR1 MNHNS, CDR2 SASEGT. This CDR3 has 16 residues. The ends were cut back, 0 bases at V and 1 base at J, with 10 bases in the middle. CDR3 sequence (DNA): TGTGCCAGCAGTGAAGCGCTAGGTGAGGCCAAAAACATTCAGTACTTC. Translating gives CASSEALGEAKNIQYF.

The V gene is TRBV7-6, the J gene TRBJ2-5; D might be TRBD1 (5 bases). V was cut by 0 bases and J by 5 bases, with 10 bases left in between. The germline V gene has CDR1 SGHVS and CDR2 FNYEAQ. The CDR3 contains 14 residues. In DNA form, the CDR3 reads TGTGCCAGCAGCTTAGCGTCAGGGCTGGAGACCCAGTACTTC. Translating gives CASSLASGLETQYF.

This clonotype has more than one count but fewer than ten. CDR3 DNA sequence: TGTGCCACCAGCTTCGCAGGGAAATATGGCTACACCTTC. This gives the protein CATSFAGKYGYTF. The chain employs TRBV15 and TRBJ1-2, with D perhaps TRBD1 (5 bases). Germline V gives CDR1 LNHNV, CDR2 YYDKDF (reference sequence). CDR3 size: 13 residues. The V gene lost 5 bases and the J gene lost 5 bases, with 12 bases spanning the gap.

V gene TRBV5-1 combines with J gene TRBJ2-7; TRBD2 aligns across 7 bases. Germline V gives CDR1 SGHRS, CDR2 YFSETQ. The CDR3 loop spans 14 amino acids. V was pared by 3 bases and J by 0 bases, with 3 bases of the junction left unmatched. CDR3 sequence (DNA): TGCGCCAGCAGCTCCTGGGGGGGCTCCTACGAGCAGTACTTC. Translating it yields CASSSWGGSYEQYF.

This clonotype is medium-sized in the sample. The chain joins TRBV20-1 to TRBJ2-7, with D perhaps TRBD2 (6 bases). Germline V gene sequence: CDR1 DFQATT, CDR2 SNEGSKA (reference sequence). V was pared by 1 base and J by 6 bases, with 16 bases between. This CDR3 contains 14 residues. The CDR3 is CSARGRAAGLEQYF. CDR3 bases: TGCAGTGCTAGAGGGCGAGCTGCGGGGCTCGAGCAGTACTTC.

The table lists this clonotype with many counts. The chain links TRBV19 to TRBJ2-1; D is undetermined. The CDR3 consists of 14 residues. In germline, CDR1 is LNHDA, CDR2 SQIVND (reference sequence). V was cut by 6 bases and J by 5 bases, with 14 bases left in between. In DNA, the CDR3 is TGTGCCAGTAGCTCCTATGGCGCCAACAATGAGCAGTTCTTC. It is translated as CASSSYGANNEQFF. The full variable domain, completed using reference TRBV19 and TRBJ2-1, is DGGITQSPKYLFRKEGQNVTLSCEQNLNHDAMYWYRQDPGQGLRLIYYSQIVNDFQKGDIAEGYSVSREKKESFPLTVTSAQKNPTAFYLCASSSYGANNEQFFGPGTRLTVL.

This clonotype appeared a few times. CDR3 DNA: TGTGCCAGCAGCTTAGGACAGGGGATGAACACTGAAGCTTTCTTT. It translates to CASSLGQGMNTEAFF. This chain uses TRBV7-9 with TRBJ1-1; the match to TRBD1 covers 8 bases. CDR3 length: 15 amino acids. V gave up 1 base and J gave up 0 bases; unmatched junction bases: 1. Germline values: CDR1 SEHNR, CDR2 FQNEAQ (reference sequence).

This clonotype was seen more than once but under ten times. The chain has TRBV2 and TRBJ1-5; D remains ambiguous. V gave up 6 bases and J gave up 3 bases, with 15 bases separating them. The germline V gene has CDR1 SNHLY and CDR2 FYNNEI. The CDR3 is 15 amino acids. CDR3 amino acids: CASRLSGGNNQPQHF. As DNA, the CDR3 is TGTGCCAGCAGATTATCGGGCGGTAACAATCAGCCCCAGCATTTT.

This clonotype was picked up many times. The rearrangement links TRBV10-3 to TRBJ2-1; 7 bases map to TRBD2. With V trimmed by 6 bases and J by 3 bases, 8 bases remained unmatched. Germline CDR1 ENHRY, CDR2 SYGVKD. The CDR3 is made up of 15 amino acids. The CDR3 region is CAIRSPGTIYNEQFF. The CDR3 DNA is TGTGCCATCAGGTCCCCGGGGACTATCTACAATGAGCAGTTCTTC.

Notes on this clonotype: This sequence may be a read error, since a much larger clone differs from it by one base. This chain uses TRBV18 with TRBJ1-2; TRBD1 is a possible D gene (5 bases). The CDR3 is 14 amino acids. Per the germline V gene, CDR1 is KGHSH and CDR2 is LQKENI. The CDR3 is CASSPGRGEDGYSF. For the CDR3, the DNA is TGTGCCAGCTCACCAGGGAGAGGGGAAGATGGCTACTCCTTC.

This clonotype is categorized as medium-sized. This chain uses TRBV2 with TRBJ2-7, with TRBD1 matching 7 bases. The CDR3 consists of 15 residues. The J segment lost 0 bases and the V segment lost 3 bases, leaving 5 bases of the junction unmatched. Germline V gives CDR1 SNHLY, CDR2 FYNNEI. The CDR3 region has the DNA TGTGCCAGCAGTGAGGGGACAGTCCTCTCCTACGAGCAGTACTTC. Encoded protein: CASSEGTVLSYEQYF.

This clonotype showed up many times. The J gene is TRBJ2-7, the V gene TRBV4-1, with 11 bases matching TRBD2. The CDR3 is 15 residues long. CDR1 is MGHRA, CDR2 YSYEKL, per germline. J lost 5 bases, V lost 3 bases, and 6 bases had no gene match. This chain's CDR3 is CASSQISGRAHEQYF. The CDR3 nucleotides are TGCGCCAGCAGCCAGATTAGCGGGAGGGCCCACGAGCAGTACTTC.

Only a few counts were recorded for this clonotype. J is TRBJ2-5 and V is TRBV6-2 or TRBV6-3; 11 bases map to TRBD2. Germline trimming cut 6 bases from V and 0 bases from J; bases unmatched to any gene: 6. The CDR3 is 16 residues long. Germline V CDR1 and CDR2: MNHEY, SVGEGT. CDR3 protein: CASSWGLAEDQETQYF. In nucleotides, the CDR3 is TGTGCCAGCAGCTGGGGACTAGCGGAGGACCAAGAGACCCAGTACTTC.

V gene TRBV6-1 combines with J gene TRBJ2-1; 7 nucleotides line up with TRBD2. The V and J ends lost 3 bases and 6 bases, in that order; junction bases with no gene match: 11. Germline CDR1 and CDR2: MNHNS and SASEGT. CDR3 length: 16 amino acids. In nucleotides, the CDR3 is TGTGCCAGCAGTGACGTCGGGGAGGGCCTGGGCAATGAGCAGTTCTTC. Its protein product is CASSDVGEGLGNEQFF.

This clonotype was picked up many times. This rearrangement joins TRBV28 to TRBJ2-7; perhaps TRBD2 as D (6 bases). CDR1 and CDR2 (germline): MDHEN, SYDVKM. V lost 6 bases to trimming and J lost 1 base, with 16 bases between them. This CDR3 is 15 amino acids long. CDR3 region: CASSEPGSRSYEQYF. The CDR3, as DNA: TGTGCCAGCAGCGAACCCGGGAGTCGGTCCTACGAGCAGTACTTC.

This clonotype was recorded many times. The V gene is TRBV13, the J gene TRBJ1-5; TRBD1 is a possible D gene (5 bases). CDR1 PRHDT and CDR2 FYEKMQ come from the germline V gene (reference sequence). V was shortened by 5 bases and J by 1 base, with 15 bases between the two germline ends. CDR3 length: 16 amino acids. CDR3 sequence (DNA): TGTGCCAGCAGCCCCGGGGGAAGAGGGAGCAATCAGCCCCAGCATTTT. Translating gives CASSPGGRGSNQPQHF.

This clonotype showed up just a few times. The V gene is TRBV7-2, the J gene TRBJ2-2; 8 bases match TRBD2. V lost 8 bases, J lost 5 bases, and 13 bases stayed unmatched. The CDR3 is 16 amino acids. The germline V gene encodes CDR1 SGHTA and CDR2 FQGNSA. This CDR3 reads CASGPGRLAITGELFF. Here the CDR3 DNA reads TGTGCCAGCGGACCGGGGAGACTAGCGATAACCGGGGAGCTGTTTTTT.